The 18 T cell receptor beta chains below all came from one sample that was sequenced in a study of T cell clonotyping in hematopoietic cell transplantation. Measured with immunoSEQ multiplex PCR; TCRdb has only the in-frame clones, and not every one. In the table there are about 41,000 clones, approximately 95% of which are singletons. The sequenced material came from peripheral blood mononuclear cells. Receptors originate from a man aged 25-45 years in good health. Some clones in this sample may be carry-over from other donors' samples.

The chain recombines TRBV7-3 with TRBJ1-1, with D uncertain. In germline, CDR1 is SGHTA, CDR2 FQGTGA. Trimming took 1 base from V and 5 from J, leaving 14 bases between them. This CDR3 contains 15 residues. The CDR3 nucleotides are TGTGCCAGCAGCTTAAGTCTCAGCCAAGGGACTGAAGCTTTCTTT. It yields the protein CASSLSLSQGTEAFF.

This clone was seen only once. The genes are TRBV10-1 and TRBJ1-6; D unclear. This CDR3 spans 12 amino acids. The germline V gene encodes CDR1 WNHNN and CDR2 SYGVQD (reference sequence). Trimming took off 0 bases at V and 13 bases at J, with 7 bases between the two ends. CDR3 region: CASSESGKPLHF. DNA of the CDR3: TGCGCCAGCAGTGAGTCGGGAAAGCCCCTCCACTTT.

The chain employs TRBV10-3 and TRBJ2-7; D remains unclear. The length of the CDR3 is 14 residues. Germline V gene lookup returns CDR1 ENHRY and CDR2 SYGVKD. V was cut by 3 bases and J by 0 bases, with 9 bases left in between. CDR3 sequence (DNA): TGTGCCATCAGTGACCCCGGGTACTCCTACGAGCAGTACTTC. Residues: CAISDPGYSYEQYF.

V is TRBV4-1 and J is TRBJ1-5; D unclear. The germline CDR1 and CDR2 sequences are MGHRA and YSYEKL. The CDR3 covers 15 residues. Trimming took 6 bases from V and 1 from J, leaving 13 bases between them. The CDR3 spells CASSISTGSNQPQHF. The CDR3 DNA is TGCGCCAGCAGTATATCGACTGGCAGCAATCAGCCCCAGCATTTT.

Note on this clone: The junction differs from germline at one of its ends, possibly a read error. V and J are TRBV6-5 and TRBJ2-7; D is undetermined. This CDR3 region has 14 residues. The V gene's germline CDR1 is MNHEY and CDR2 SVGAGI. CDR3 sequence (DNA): TGTGCCAGCAGGCCGATAGGTCCGAGCTACGAGCAGTACTTT. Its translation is CASRPIGPSYEQYF.

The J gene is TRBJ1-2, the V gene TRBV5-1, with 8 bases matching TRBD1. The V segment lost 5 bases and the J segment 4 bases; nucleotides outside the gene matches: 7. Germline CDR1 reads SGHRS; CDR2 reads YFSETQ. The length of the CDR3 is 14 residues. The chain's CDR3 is CASRDLQGGYGYTF. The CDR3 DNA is TGCGCCAGCAGAGATCTACAGGGGGGCTATGGCTACACCTTC. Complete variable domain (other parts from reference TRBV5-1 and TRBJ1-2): KAGVTQTPRYLIKTRGQQVTLSCSPISGHRSVSWYQQTPGQGLQFLFEYFSETQRNKGNFPGRFSGRQFSNSRSEMNVSTLELGDSALYLCASRDLQGGYGYTFGSGTRLTVV.

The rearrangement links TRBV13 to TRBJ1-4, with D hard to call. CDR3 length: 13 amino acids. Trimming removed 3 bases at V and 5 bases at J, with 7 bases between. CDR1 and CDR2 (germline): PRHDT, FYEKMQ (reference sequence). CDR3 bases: TGTGCCAGCAGCTTCAGAGGGAATGAAAAACTGTTTTTT. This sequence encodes CASSFRGNEKLFF.

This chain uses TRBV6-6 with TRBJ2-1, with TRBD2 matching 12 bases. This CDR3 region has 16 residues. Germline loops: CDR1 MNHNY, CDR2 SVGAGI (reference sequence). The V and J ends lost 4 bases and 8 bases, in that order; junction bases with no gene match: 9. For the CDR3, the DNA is TGTGCCAGCAGTTTCCCGACTAGCGGGGGATTGTATGAGCAGTTCTTC. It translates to CASSFPTSGGLYEQFF.

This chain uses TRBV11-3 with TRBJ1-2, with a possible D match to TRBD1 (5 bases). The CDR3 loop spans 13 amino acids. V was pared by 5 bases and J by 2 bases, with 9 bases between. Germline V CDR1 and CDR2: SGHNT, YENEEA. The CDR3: CASSPTDNYGYTF. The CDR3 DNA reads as TGTGCCAGCAGCCCGACAGACAACTATGGCTACACCTTC. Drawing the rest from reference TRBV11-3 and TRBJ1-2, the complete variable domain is EAGVVQSPRYKIIEKKQPVAFWCNPISGHNTLYWYLQNLGQGPELLIRYENEEAVDDSQLPKDRFSAERLKGVDSTLKIQPAELGDSAVYLCASSPTDNYGYTFGSGTRLTVV.

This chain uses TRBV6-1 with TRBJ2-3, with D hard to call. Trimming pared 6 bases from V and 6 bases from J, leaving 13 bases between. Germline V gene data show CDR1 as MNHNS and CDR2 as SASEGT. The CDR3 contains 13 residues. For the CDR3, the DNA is TGTGCCAGCAGCCAATACCTGCGGGATACGCAGTATTTT. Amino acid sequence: CASSQYLRDTQYF.

CDR3: CASSLEGQSSYNSPLHF. The CDR3 bases are TGTGCCAGCAGCTTAGAAGGACAGAGCTCCTATAATTCACCCCTCCACTTT. The chain has TRBV7-8 and TRBJ1-6, with TRBD1 as a possible D gene (6 bases). CDR3 length equals 17 residues. The V end lost 1 base, the J end lost 0 bases, and 10 bases lay between the germline ends. The germline V gene encodes CDR1 SGHVS and CDR2 FQNEAQ.

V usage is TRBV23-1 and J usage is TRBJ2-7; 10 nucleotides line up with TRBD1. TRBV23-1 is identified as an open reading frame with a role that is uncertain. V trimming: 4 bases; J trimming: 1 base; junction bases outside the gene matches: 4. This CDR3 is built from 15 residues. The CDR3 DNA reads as TGCGCCAGCAGTCTTCGACAGGGGGCATCCTACGAGCAGTACTTC. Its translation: CASSLRQGASYEQYF.

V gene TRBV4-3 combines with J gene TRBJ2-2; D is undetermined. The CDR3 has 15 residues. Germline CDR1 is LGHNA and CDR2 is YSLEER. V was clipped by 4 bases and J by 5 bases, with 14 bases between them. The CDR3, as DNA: TGCGCCAGCAGCCCCACGGGTACGATAACCGGGGAGCTGTTTTTT. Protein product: CASSPTGTITGELFF.

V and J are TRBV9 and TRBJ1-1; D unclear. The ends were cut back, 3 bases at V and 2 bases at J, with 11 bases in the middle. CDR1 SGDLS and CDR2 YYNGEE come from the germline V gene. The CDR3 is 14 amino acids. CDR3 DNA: TGTGCCAGCAGCGATTTCCCATCCAACACTGAAGCTTTCTTT. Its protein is CASSDFPSNTEAFF.

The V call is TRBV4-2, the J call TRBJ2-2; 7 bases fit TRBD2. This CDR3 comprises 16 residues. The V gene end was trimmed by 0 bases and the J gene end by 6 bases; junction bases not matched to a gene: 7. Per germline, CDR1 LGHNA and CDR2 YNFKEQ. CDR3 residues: CASSQDPRGSAGELFF. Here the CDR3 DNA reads TGTGCCAGCAGCCAAGATCCTCGCGGGAGTGCCGGGGAGCTGTTTTTT.

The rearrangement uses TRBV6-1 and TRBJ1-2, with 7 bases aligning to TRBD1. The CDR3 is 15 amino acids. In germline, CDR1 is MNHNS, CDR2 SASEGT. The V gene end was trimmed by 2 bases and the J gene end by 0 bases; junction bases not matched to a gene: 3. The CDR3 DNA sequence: TGTGCCAGCAGTGAACCGACAGGGCCTAACTATGGCTACACCTTC. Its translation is CASSEPTGPNYGYTF.

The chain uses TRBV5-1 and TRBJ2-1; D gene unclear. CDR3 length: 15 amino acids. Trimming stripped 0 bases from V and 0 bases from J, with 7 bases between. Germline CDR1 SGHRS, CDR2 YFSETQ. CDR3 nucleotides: TGCGCCAGCAGCTTGGACACGAGCTCCTACAATGAGCAGTTCTTC. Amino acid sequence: CASSLDTSSYNEQFF.

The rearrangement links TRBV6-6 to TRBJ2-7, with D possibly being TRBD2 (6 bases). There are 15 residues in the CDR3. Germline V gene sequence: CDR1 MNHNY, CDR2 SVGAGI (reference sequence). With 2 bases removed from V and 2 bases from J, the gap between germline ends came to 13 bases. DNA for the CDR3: TGTGCCAGCAGTTACCCCGCGGGGAATACCTACGAGCAGTACTTC. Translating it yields CASSYPAGNTYEQYF.